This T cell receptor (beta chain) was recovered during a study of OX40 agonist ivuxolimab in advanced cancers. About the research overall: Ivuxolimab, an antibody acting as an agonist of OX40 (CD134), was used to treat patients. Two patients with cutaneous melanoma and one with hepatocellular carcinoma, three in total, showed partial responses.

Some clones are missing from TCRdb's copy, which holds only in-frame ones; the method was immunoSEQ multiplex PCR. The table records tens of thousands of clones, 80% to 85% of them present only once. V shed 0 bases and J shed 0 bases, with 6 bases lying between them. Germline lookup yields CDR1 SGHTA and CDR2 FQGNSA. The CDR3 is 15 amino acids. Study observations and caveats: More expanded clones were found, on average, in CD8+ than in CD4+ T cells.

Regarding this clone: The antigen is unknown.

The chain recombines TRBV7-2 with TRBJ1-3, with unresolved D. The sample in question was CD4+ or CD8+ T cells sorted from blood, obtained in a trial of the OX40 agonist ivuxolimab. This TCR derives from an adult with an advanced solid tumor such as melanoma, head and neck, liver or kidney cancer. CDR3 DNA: TGTGCCAGCAGCTTAGCGTCAAGCTCTGGAAACACCATATATTTT. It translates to CASSLASSSGNTIYF. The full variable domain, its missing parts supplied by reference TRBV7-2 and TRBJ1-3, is GAGVSQSPSNKVTEKGKDVELRCDPISGHTALYWYRQSLGQGLEFLIYFQGNSAPDKSGLPSDRFSAERTGGSVSTLTIQRTQQEDSAVYLCASSLASSSGNTIYFGEGSWLTVV.